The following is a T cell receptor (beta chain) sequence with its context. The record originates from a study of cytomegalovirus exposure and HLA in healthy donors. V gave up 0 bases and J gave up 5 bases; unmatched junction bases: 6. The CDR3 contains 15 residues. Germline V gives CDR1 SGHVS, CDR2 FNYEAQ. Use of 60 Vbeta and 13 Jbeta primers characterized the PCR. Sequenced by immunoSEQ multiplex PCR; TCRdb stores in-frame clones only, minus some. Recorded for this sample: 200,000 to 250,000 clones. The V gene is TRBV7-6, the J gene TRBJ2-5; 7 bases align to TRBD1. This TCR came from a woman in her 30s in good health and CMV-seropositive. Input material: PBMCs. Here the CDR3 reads CASSLARQGMETQYF. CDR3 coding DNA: TGTGCCAGCAGCTTAGCTCGACAGGGCATGGAGACCCAGTACTTC.